This note documents a single T cell receptor (beta chain) sequence. This entry comes from a study of blood T cell repertoires in COVID-19. The wider study: From T cells, B-cell-depleted T cells, or PBMCs came the material, which was cDNA or gDNA.

Trimming cost V 3 bases and J 0 bases; bases outside gene matches: 4. From germline, CDR1 is LGHDT and CDR2 YNNKEL (reference sequence). The CDR3 is made up of 16 amino acids. Sequencing was performed with immunoSEQ multiplex PCR; in TCRdb, only in-frame clones are kept and a portion is missing. The sample lists some 330,000 clones, approximately 89% occurring once. The J gene is TRBJ2-2, the V gene TRBV3-1 (or the pseudogene TRBV3-2); 7 positions agree with TRBD2. The source is a woman aged 25-40 years with COVID-19, enrolled during active disease. What was sequenced was peripheral blood. CDR3 DNA sequence: TGTGCCAGCAGCCAGGGAGGGGCCTCGAACACCGGGGAGCTGTTTTTT. Encoded protein: CASSQGGASNTGELFF.